One and the same sample provided the 5 T cell receptor beta chains below, sequenced in a study of shared clonotypes between healthy human individuals. Sequencing used immunoSEQ multiplex PCR; TCRdb keeps in-frame clones, though not all of them. Among about 2.3 million clones listed, 93% were seen once. Sequencing was carried out using naive CD4+ T cells from PBMCs. Subset reported: CD45RA+ positively selected. Receptors were obtained from a man younger than 30 in good health. Some clones in this sample may be carry-over from other donors' samples.

Note on this clone: The sample holds other DNA sequences that translate to the same CDR3. The V gene is TRBV5-1, the J gene TRBJ1-1; no clear D. CDR1 SGHRS and CDR2 YFSETQ come from the germline V gene. Trimming removed 0 bases at V and 0 bases at J, with 12 bases between. The CDR3 loop spans 16 amino acids. For the CDR3, the DNA is TGCGCCAGCAGCTTGGGCGGCCCTTCAATGAACACTGAAGCTTTCTTT. Translation gives CASSLGGPSMNTEAFF.

The chain is built from TRBV18 and TRBJ2-7; 10 bases map to TRBD1. The CDR3 length is 16 residues. Germline V lookup: CDR1 KGHSH, CDR2 LQKENI. V lost 1 base, J lost 3 bases, and 6 bases stayed unmatched. CDR3 in amino acids: CASSPRGTGASYEQYF. In DNA, the CDR3 is TGTGCCAGCTCACCACGGGGGACAGGGGCTAGCTACGAGCAGTACTTC.

The chain recombines TRBV4-1 with TRBJ2-1, with a tentative D call TRBD2 (7 bases). The V end lost 0 bases, the J end lost 1 base, and 19 bases lay between the germline ends. The CDR3 totals 19 residues. Germline V gene data show CDR1 as MGHRA and CDR2 as YSYEKL. CDR3 in amino acids: CASSQEKRGRGKSYNEQFF. Here the CDR3 DNA reads TGCGCCAGCAGCCAAGAGAAGCGGGGCAGGGGAAAGTCCTACAATGAGCAGTTCTTC.

The rearrangement uses TRBV29-1 and TRBJ1-2; D possibly corresponds to TRBD1 (6 bases). CDR3 size: 13 residues. The ends were cut back, 6 bases at V and 3 bases at J, with 14 bases in the middle. Germline V gene sequence: CDR1 SQVTM, CDR2 ANQGSEA. CDR3 DNA: TGCAGCGTCGGAACAGGGTTTGACTATGGCTACACCTTC. Protein product: CSVGTGFDYGYTF.

About this clone: This CDR3 is also generated by other DNA sequences in the sample. The J gene is TRBJ2-1, the V gene TRBV19; tentatively, D is TRBD1 or TRBD2 (5 bases each). The CDR3 has 13 amino acids. V lost 4 bases and J lost 8, with 12 bases in between. Germline lookup yields CDR1 LNHDA and CDR2 SQIVND (reference sequence). CDR3 loop: CASSKRGRDEQFF. CDR3 DNA: TGTGCCAGTAGTAAGAGGGGTAGGGATGAGCAGTTCTTC.